This TCR beta chain was found in a study of regulatory T cells in long-lasting Graves disease (dated by TCRdb to the early 2020s). Context from the whole study: Persistent Graves' disease was defined as antithyroid drug treatment for over 5 years with persistently positive TSH receptor autoantibodies. A total of around 35 samples underwent TCR sequencing, from 13 patients with persistent Graves' disease and approximately 20 patients with newly diagnosed Graves' disease. Persistent Graves' disease patients in the clinical cohort had taken antithyroid drugs for about 9.7 years on average. Patients with persistent Graves' disease were compared with patients with newly diagnosed Graves' disease using TCR sequencing and RNA sequencing of peripheral blood. The study was registered as a clinical trial and conducted in China. Overall study results and their limits: A larger number of public clonotypes was shared among persistent patients (more than 2,500) than among newly diagnosed patients (roughly 970). The authors noted that the small sample size was a limitation that may lower accuracy. Sequencing and analysis were restricted to the TCR beta chain. Only peripheral blood was studied, because thyroid tissue, the primary lesion, was inaccessible. Persistent Graves' disease patients showed lower TCR Shannon entropy and fewer highly expanded clones than newly diagnosed patients, suggesting clonal expansion.

Libraries were prepared through multiplex PCR. The sample was run on an Illumina HiSeq 4000. TCR beta libraries were built with iRepertoire HTBI primers and Arm-PCR amplification of CDR3 regions. Before sequencing, the PCR products went through gel purification. Concerning the study's data processing: A total of roughly 65 TRBV and some 15 TRBJ segments were identified across samples and were used for gene usage analysis of CDR3 amino acid clonotypes. Filtered high-quality paired reads were merged into contigs using COPE and FqMerger. BLAST was used to align contigs to the IMGT TRBV, TRBD and TRBJ reference genes, and CDR3 was defined following IMGT. Any clonotype with a frequency above 0.1% was classified as a highly expanded clone. Repertoire diversity was measured by Shannon entropy, and V-J evenness by the Gini coefficient. A clonotype found in more than one individual was treated as public. TCRdb passed the public sequencing reads through fastp at Q25 and MiXCR, retaining productive beta sequences. Rows are combined by CDR3 protein, so each entry shows the most common genes and DNA. TCRdb, not the authors, supplied the V and J calls. The sample yields roughly 450,000 distinct CDR3 sequences; roughly 23% were counted once. Of the sample, around 13% is held by the ten largest clones.

This clonotype appeared many times. No cognate antigen has been identified for it. Base quality data are lacking; no much larger clone is found one base away. In the paper's terms, the time point label means: persistent/refractory GD, antithyroid drugs over 5 years with positive TRAb. RNA was extracted from PBMCs in TRIzol for both TCR sequencing and RNA sequencing. The diagnosis of Graves' disease followed American Thyroid Association guidelines. Patients were recruited from an endocrinology department in Xi'an, China. From each patient, around 8.3 milliliters of peripheral blood was collected into an EDTA anticoagulant tube. PBMCs were isolated by Ficoll Paque Plus density gradient separation without further T cell sorting. RNA quality was checked with an Agilent 2100 Bioanalyzer and agarose gel, and concentration with a NanoDrop 2000. This clonotype was sampled from a female donor with Graves disease. The sample consisted of peripheral blood mononuclear cells (PBMCs), taken when the disease was refractory, from a patient treated with antithyroid drugs.

The CDR3: CASSGGTGNRYTF. The bases read TGTGCCAGCAGTGGAGGGACAGGGAATCGTTACACCTTC. Recombination joined TRBV2 with TRBJ1-2, with 9 central nucleotides matching TRBD1. CDR1 and CDR2 were assigned from the germline V gene as SNHLY and FYNNEI. Trimming accounts for 4 bases at V and 11 bases at J, while the number of junction bases matched to no gene is 8. Measured from the cysteine to the phenylalanine, the CDR3 is 13 residues long. The DNA shown is the 39-base CDR3, in frame from base 1.